The 16 T cell receptor beta chains below come from one sample, sequenced in a study of blood T cells in healthy people across ages. A second PCR, run for roughly 7 to 12 cycles, used a sample-barcoded 5' primer plus a J-beta primer mix. TCRdb analysed the 5' RACE reads with MiXCR anew, one entry per CDR3 protein. Of some 290,000 distinct CDR3 sequences listed, roughly 27% were seen once; the top ten hold approximately 29%. The sequenced sample was blood. Receptor source: a woman aged 70 to 79 in good health.

J is TRBJ1-3 and V is TRBV7-3, with D tentatively TRBD1 (6 bases). The V gene's germline CDR1 is SGHTA and CDR2 FQGTGA. The ends were cut back, 4 bases at V and 1 base at J, with 8 bases in the middle. The CDR3 covers 14 residues. In DNA, the CDR3 is TGTGCCAGCAGCTCGGGGACATCTGGAAACACCATATATTTT. Translated: CASSSGTSGNTIYF.

This clonotype showed up just a few times. The chain links TRBV29-1 to TRBJ2-1, with 9 nucleotides matching TRBD1. V lost 2 bases and J lost 7; bases outside the gene matches: 9. CDR3 length: 15 amino acids. From germline, CDR1 is SQVTM and CDR2 ANQGSEA. CDR3 nucleotide sequence: TGCAGCGTTGAACCGGGACAGGGTATGAGGAATGAGCAGTTCTTC. Protein: CSVEPGQGMRNEQFF.

The J gene is TRBJ2-7, the V gene TRBV20-1; 11 bases map to TRBD2. The CDR3 length is 16 residues. CDR1 and CDR2 (germline): DFQATT, SNEGSKA (reference sequence). V shed 0 bases, J shed 3 bases, and the junction held 7 bases outside the gene matches. The CDR3 spells CSARDLSGTSGYEQYF. The CDR3 DNA reads TGCAGTGCTAGAGATCTCTCAGGGACTAGCGGCTACGAGCAGTACTTC.

This chain connects TRBV18 to TRBJ2-5, with 10 bases identical to TRBD1. Germline loops: CDR1 KGHSH, CDR2 LQKENI. The CDR3 has 15 amino acids. V shed 2 bases, J shed 5 bases, and the junction held 5 bases outside the gene matches. CDR3 sequence (DNA): TGTGCCAGCTCACCAAGACAGGGGGCTGGGGAGACCCAGTACTTC. Translating it yields CASSPRQGAGETQYF.

This chain uses TRBV27 with TRBJ2-2; 10 bases align to TRBD2. The CDR3 runs to 18 residues. J gave up 6 bases and V 5 bases, and 15 bases lay outside the gene matches. Germline CDR1 is MNHEY and CDR2 is SMNVEV (reference sequence). This chain's CDR3 is CASSRTSGRAAGAGELFF. The CDR3 DNA follows: TGTGCCAGCAGTCGAACAAGCGGGAGGGCCGCGGGCGCCGGGGAGCTGTTTTTT.

This rearrangement joins TRBV6-1 to TRBJ1-1; TRBD1 matches at 7 bases. This CDR3 is 14 amino acids long. With 4 bases clipped from V and 2 bases from J, the junction kept 4 bases outside the gene matches. Germline values: CDR1 MNHNS, CDR2 SASEGT. The CDR3, as DNA: TGTGCCAGCAGTGGACAGGGTAGAAACACTGAAGCTTTCTTT. Protein product: CASSGQGRNTEAFF.

This chain uses TRBV12-3 or TRBV12-4 with TRBJ2-5; a weak D match, TRBD2 (5 bases). The CDR3 is 16 residues long. V dropped 4 bases and J dropped 5 bases, with 20 bases sitting between them. CDR3 bases: TGTGCCAGCAGTTCCCTAAGTCGGGGAGATAGGGAGACCCAGTACTTC. Translation: CASSSLSRGDRETQYF.

This clonotype was picked up a small number of times. The rearrangement uses TRBV5-4 and TRBJ1-5, with D perhaps matching TRBD1 (5 bases). Germline V CDR1 and CDR2: SGHNT, YYREEE (reference sequence). The germline V and J ends were trimmed by 0 bases and 7 bases, with 11 bases remaining between them. The CDR3 extends over 14 amino acids. Here the CDR3 reads CASSLGGAGQPQHF. DNA of the CDR3: TGTGCCAGCAGCTTGGGTGGGGCGGGCCAGCCCCAGCATTTT.

This clonotype showed up many times. V is TRBV7-2 and J is TRBJ1-1; no reliable D call. There are 13 residues in the CDR3. Trimming pared 4 bases from V and 6 bases from J, leaving 12 bases between. The germline V gene has CDR1 SGHTA and CDR2 FQGNSA. The CDR3 sequence: CASSYEVLAEAFF. CDR3 DNA sequence: TGTGCCAGCAGCTACGAGGTCTTGGCTGAAGCTTTCTTT.

This sequence joins TRBV28 and TRBJ2-1, with 9 bases identical to TRBD1. The CDR3 is 14 amino acids. Germline CDR1 MDHEN, CDR2 SYDVKM. Trimming took 8 bases from V and 2 from J; bases not matched to a gene: 4. For the CDR3, the DNA is TGTGCCAGCGGAGGGACAGGGCCCTACAATGAGCAGTTCTTC. It specifies CASGGTGPYNEQFF. Full variable domain (missing parts from reference TRBV28 and TRBJ2-1): DVKVTQSSRYLVKRTGEKVFLECVQDMDHENMFWYRQDPGLGLRLIYFSYDVKMKEKGDIPEGYSVSREKKERFSLILESASTNQTSMYLCASGGTGPYNEQFFGPGTRLTVL.

This clonotype has a handful of counts. The V gene is TRBV9, the J gene TRBJ1-5; D is possibly TRBD1 (5 bases). The CDR3 has 15 residues. Germline lookup yields CDR1 SGDLS and CDR2 YYNGEE. Trimming cost V 0 bases and J 4 bases, with 11 bases left between them. CDR3 amino acids: CASSVDGAPNQPQHF. The CDR3 coding sequence is TGTGCCAGCAGCGTAGATGGGGCCCCAAATCAGCCCCAGCATTTT.

The sample holds a few counts of this clonotype. The chain combines TRBV27 with TRBJ1-5; maybe TRBD1 (6 bases). This CDR3 region has 13 residues. CDR1 and CDR2 (germline): MNHEY, SMNVEV (reference sequence). V was shortened by 5 bases and J by 4 bases, with 9 bases between the two germline ends. The CDR3 nucleotides read TGTGCCAGCAGTGTGGACAGAAATCAGCCCCAGCATTTT. Its translation is CASSVDRNQPQHF.

The chain uses TRBV29-1 and TRBJ1-2, with D perhaps TRBD1 (5 bases). In germline, CDR1 is SQVTM, CDR2 ANQGSEA. V shed 7 bases and J shed 3 bases, with 12 bases lying between them. The CDR3 runs to 12 residues. CDR3 in amino acids: CSADARDYGYTF. DNA of the CDR3: TGCAGCGCTGATGCCAGGGACTATGGCTACACCTTC.

This CDR3 reads CASNHGGELFF. The CDR3 DNA follows: TGTGCCAGCAACCATGGCGGGGAGCTGTTTTTT. The genes are TRBV6-2 or TRBV6-3 and TRBJ2-2; no definite D call. Germline values: CDR1 MNHEY, CDR2 SVGEGT. The ends were cut back, 7 bases at V and 7 bases at J, with 7 bases in the middle. This CDR3 comprises 11 residues.

The genes are TRBV20-1 and TRBJ2-5; 7 bases map to TRBD1. CDR1 and CDR2 (germline): DFQATT, SNEGSKA (reference sequence). This CDR3 region has 15 residues. V lost 0 bases to trimming and J lost 7 bases; unmatched junction nucleotides: 11. DNA of the CDR3: TGCAGTGCTAGAGATCGCCGACAGGGATTAGGGACCCAGTACTTC. Its protein product is CSARDRRQGLGTQYF.

This clonotype was counted only a few times. This chain connects TRBV4-3 to TRBJ2-3, with a weak D call TRBD2 (6 bases). V was clipped by 1 base and J by 4 bases, with 12 bases between them. The CDR3 covers 15 residues. Germline-derived CDR1 and CDR2 are LGHNA and YSLEER. CDR3 protein: CASSQGRGSSDTQYF. CDR3 bases: TGCGCCAGCAGCCAAGGACGGGGGAGTTCAGATACGCAGTATTTT.